This TCR beta chain came from a study of shared clonotypes between healthy human individuals. Findings and limits, study-wide: Naive subsets generally had larger estimated richness than memory subsets.

Worth noting for this clone: Its antigen is currently unknown.

Germline V gene data show CDR1 as LNHDA and CDR2 as SQIVND (reference sequence). V lost 2 bases and J lost 4, with 5 bases in between. The CDR3 totals 12 residues. Every contributor of samples was a Caucasian grown-up residing in Nashville, Tennessee. TCRdb keeps only in-frame clones here, not all; method: immunoSEQ multiplex PCR. In the table there are over 150,000 clones, 65% to 70% of which are singletons. The TCR comes from a man aged 25 to 40 in good health. This rearrangement joins TRBV19 to TRBJ2-5; D gene ambiguous. The sequencing sample was made of memory CD4+ T cells sorted from blood. Documented subset: CD45RA-negative fraction. CDR3 bases: TGTGCCAGTAGTATACTTGGAGAGACCCAGTACTTC. It yields the protein CASSILGETQYF.